Listed below are T cell receptor beta chains from one sample, sequenced in a study of shared clonotypes between healthy human individuals. Some clones are missing from TCRdb's copy, which holds only in-frame ones; the method was immunoSEQ multiplex PCR. Altogether about 2 million clones are present, roughly 94% being singletons, with the ten largest covering roughly 1.2%. Sequenced sample: naive CD8+ T cells sorted from blood. The receptor set was obtained from a young man in good health. Each CDR3 is given with its conserved first and last residue. The D gene is left open where the match is weak. Expanded clones get a size class; other rows say once, few or many, or leave the size out.

TRBV12-1	17	TRBJ2-7	-	-	CASSRRDRGLASYEQYF	TGTGCCAGCAGCCGCCGGGACAGGGGGCTCGCTAGCTACGAGCAGTACTTC
TRBV6-1	13	TRBJ2-7	once	-	CASSEGYHYEQYF	TGTGCCAGCAGTGAGGGCTATCACTACGAGCAGTACTTC
TRBV7-9	13	TRBJ2-7	few	-	CASTPADPQGQYF	TGTGCCAGCACCCCGGCGGACCCCCAGGGGCAGTACTTC
TRBV6-1	16	TRBJ2-5	-	TRBD1	CASSEVAGGVQETQYF	TGTGCCAGCAGTGAAGTCGCAGGGGGCGTACAAGAGACCCAGTACTTC
TRBV13	15	TRBJ2-7	-	-	CASSLPGTEHYEQYF	TGTGCCAGCAGCTTACCCGGGACCGAACATTACGAGCAGTACTTC
TRBV5-6	13	TRBJ2-7	-	-	CASSWGDTYEQYF	TGTGCCAGCAGCTGGGGAGACACTTACGAGCAGTACTTC
TRBV11-2	11	TRBJ2-5	-	-	CASSEGKTQYF	TGTGCCAGCAGCGAGGGAAAGACCCAGTACTTC
TRBV5-1	14	TRBJ1-4	-	-	CASSSDGRDEKLFF	TGCGCCAGCAGCTCCGACGGAAGAGATGAAAAACTGTTTTTT
TRBV4-1	16	TRBJ1-6	-	-	CASSQTVSSYNSPLHF	TGCGCCAGCAGCCAGACAGTGAGCTCCTATAATTCACCCCTCCACTTT
TRBV4-3	16	TRBJ1-4	once	-	CASSQDRLATNEKLFF	TGCGCCAGCAGCCAAGATCGCCTTGCAACTAATGAAAAACTGTTTTTT
TRBV6-5	14	TRBJ1-5	once	-	CASSYGLGNQPQHF	TGTGCCAGCAGTTACGGACTTGGGAACCAGCCCCAGCATTTT
TRBV6-5	16	TRBJ1-4	-	-	CASSYSSYSTNEKLFF	TGTGCCAGCAGTTACTCGTCTTACTCAACTAATGAAAAACTGTTTTTT
TRBV19	13	TRBJ1-3	-	-	CASSSQDGNTIYF	TGTGCCAGTAGTTCCCAGGATGGAAACACCATATATTTT
TRBV2	14	TRBJ1-5	-	-	CASSAWPENQPQHF	TGTGCCAGCAGTGCTTGGCCAGAGAATCAGCCCCAGCATTTT
TRBV11-3	15	TRBJ2-6	-	-	CASSLGGPGANVLTF	TGTGCCAGCAGCTTGGGTGGACCTGGGGCCAACGTCCTGACTTTC
TRBV5-4	13	TRBJ2-7	-	-	CASSSSNAYEQYF	TGTGCCAGCAGCTCCAGCAACGCGTACGAGCAGTACTTC
TRBV19	14	TRBJ2-7	-	-	CASSMPGPFMEQYF	TGTGCCAGTAGTATGCCGGGACCGTTTATGGAGCAGTACTTC
TRBV27	14	TRBJ1-1	-	-	CASNPRESYTEAFF	TGTGCCAGCAATCCGCGGGAATCTTACACTGAAGCTTTCTTT
TRBV7-9	17	TRBJ2-1	-	-	CASSLAGGGTGHNEQFF	TGTGCCAGCAGCTTAGCAGGGGGCGGGACCGGACACAATGAGCAGTTCTTC
TRBV9	11	TRBJ2-7	few	-	CASSDNYEQYF	TGTGCCAGCAGCGATAACTACGAGCAGTACTTC
TRBV27	14	TRBJ2-5	-	-	CASSLRRGLETQYF	TGTGCCAGCAGTTTAAGGAGGGGGCTCGAGACCCAGTACTTC
TRBV27	17	TRBJ2-7	once	TRBD2	CASSLLTSGGFSYEQYF	TGTGCCAGCAGTTTGCTAACTAGCGGGGGGTTCTCCTACGAGCAGTACTTC
TRBV27	13	TRBJ2-7	-	-	CASSYGRSYEQYF	TGTGCCAGCAGTTACGGGAGATCCTACGAGCAGTACTTC
TRBV6-1	15	TRBJ2-5	-	-	CASSEGAGGGETQYF	TGTGCCAGCAGTGAAGGGGCAGGGGGAGGAGAGACCCAGTACTTC
TRBV30	11	TRBJ1-2	few	TRBD1	CAWSLGTGLTF	TGTGCCTGGAGTCTCGGGACAGGCCTCACCTTC
TRBV5-1	13	TRBJ1-2	-	TRBD1	CASSTGQDYGYTF	TGCGCCAGCAGCACGGGACAGGACTATGGCTACACCTTC
TRBV13	12	TRBJ2-1	-	-	CASSSLGAEQFF	TGTGCCAGCAGCTCCCTAGGGGCTGAGCAGTTCTTC
TRBV5-6	17	TRBJ2-5	-	-	CASSLARGGIFQETQYF	TGTGCCAGCAGCTTGGCCAGGGGGGGAATATTCCAAGAGACCCAGTACTTC
TRBV4-3	15	TRBJ2-1	-	-	CASSQGRSHYNEQFF	TGCGCCAGCAGCCAGGGGCGGAGCCATTACAATGAGCAGTTCTTC
TRBV5-5	13	TRBJ2-7	-	TRBD2	CASSPGGNYEQYF	TGTGCCAGCAGCCCGGGGGGGAACTACGAGCAGTACTTC
TRBV6-1	13	TRBJ1-4	-	-	CASSSGTNEKLFF	TGTGCCAGCAGTTCCGGGACAAATGAAAAACTGTTTTTT
TRBV7-9	12	TRBJ2-7	-	-	CASSLGGDEQYF	TGTGCCAGCAGCTTAGGTGGGGACGAGCAGTACTTC
TRBV29-1	15	TRBJ1-6	-	TRBD1	CSVQNRQGGHSPLHF	TGCAGCGTTCAAAACCGACAGGGCGGACATTCACCCCTCCACTTT
TRBV19	17	TRBJ2-7	-	TRBD1	CASSIDGTGRLSYEQYF	TGTGCCAGTAGTATAGATGGGACAGGGCGGTTGAGCTACGAGCAGTACTTC
TRBV6-1	14	TRBJ2-1	-	TRBD1	CASSRDRGPNEQFF	TGTGCCAGCAGCCGGGACAGGGGACCCAATGAGCAGTTCTTC
TRBV10-3	15	TRBJ2-3	once	-	CAINSGQGISDTQYF	TGTGCCATCAATAGTGGTCAGGGGATCTCAGATACGCAGTATTTT
TRBV28	17	TRBJ1-1	-	-	CASRIIQGQGLNTEAFF	TGTGCCAGCAGGATTATACAGGGTCAGGGGTTGAACACTGAAGCTTTCTTT
TRBV7-8	13	TRBJ1-6	-	-	CASTSGDNSPLHF	TGTGCCAGCACGTCGGGGGATAATTCACCCCTCCACTTT
TRBV11-2	13	TRBJ2-7	-	-	CASSLAGSYEQYF	TGTGCCAGCAGCTTGGCGGGAAGCTACGAGCAGTACTTC
TRBV27	16	TRBJ2-1	-	TRBD1	CASSYAPGQAYNEQFF	TGTGCCAGCAGCTACGCCCCGGGACAGGCATACAATGAGCAGTTCTTC
TRBV10-3	17	TRBJ2-3	-	TRBD1	CAISESLWQGVTDTQYF	TGTGCCATCAGTGAGTCCCTTTGGCAGGGGGTTACAGATACGCAGTATTTT
TRBV4-1	15	TRBJ2-7	-	TRBD2	CASSQAERDIGEQYF	TGCGCCAGCAGCCAAGCTGAGCGGGATATCGGTGAGCAGTACTTC
TRBV7-9	17	TRBJ2-1	-	-	CASSSGDLTGSGAEQFF	TGTGCCAGCAGCTCCGGGGACCTTACAGGGTCGGGGGCCGAGCAGTTCTTC
TRBV11-3	16	TRBJ2-5	-	TRBD2	CASSRQSGGAGETQYF	TGTGCCAGCAGTCGGCAAAGCGGGGGGGCTGGGGAGACCCAGTACTTC
TRBV6-5	15	TRBJ2-7	-	-	CASQAFAGVSYEQYF	TGTGCCAGCCAGGCGTTTGCGGGTGTTTCGTACGAGCAGTACTTC
TRBV4-3	14	TRBJ2-7	-	TRBD2	CASSPGLSSYEQYF	TGCGCCAGCAGCCCGGGACTATCCTCCTACGAGCAGTACTTC